This T cell receptor (beta chain) was retrieved from a study of T cell therapy after organ transplantation. Concerning this clone: Its antigen is undetermined. Other DNA sequences from this sample encode an identical CDR3 as well.

Sequenced by immunoSEQ multiplex PCR; TCRdb stores in-frame clones only, minus some. The sample records about 20,000 clones, roughly 84% being singletons. Sample time point: 20-29 weeks after completion of therapy. Trimming shortened V by 0 bases and J by 5 bases, and 5 bases separated the two germline ends. The CDR3 contains 13 residues. Per germline, CDR1 LGHNA and CDR2 YSLEER. The receptor's source is a human patient who had received a solid organ transplant and had CMV disease. Some T cells may be supplied by the graft donor. This specimen consisted of CD8+ T cells from blood, obtained after autologous CMV-specific T cell therapy. The rearrangement uses TRBV4-3 and TRBJ2-1; D call uncertain. Written as DNA, the CDR3 is TGCGCCAGCAGCCAAGACGGAGACAATGAGCAGTTCTTC. This translates into CASSQDGDNEQFF.